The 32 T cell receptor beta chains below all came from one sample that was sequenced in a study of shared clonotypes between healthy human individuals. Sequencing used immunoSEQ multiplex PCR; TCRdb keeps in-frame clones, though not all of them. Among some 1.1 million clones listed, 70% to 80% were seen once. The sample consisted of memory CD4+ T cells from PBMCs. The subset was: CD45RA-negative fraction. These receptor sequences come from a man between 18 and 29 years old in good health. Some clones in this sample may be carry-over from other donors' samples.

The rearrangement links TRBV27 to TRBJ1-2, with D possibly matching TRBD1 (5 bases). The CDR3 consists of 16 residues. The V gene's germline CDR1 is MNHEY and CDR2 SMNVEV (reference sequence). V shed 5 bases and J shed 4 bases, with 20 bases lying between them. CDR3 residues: CASSPNWGQGPYGYTF. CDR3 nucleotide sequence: TGTGCCAGCAGTCCGAACTGGGGCCAGGGTCCCTATGGCTACACCTTC.

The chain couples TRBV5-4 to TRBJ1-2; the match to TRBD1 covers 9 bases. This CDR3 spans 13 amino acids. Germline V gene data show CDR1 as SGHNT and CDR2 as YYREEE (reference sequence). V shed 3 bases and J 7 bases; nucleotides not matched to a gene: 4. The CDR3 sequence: CASSSRDRAGYTF. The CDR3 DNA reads TGTGCCAGCAGCTCCCGGGACAGGGCTGGCTACACCTTC.

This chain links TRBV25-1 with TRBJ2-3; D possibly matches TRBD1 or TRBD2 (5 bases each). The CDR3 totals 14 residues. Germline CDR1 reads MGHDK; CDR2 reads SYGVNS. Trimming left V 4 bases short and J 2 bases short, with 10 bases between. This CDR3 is CASSGIGTTDTQYF. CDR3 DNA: TGTGCCAGCAGTGGGATCGGGACCACAGATACGCAGTATTTT.

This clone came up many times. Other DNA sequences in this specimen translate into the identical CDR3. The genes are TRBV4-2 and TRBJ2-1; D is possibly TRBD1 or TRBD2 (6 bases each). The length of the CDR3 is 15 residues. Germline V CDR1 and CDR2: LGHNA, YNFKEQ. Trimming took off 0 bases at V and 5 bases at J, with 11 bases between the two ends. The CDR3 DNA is TGTGCCAGCAGCCAAGATCAAGGGGGGCACAATGAGCAGTTCTTC. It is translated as CASSQDQGGHNEQFF.

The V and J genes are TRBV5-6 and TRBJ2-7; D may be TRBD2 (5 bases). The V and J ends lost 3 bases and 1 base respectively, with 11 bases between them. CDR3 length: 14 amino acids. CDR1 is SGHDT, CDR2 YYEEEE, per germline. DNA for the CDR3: TGTGCCAGCAGCTCCGCCGGGAAATCCTACGAGCAGTACTTC. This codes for CASSSAGKSYEQYF.

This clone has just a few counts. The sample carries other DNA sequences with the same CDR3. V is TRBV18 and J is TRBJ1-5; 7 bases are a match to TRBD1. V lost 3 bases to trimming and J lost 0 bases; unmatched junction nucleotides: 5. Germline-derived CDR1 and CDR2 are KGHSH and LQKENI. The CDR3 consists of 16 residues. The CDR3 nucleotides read TGTGCCAGCTCACCCCAGGGGGGCAATAGCAATCAGCCCCAGCATTTT. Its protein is CASSPQGGNSNQPQHF.

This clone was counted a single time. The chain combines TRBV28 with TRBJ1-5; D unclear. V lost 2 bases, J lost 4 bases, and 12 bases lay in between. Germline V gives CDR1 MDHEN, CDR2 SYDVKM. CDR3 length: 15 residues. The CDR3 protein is CASSLLPIGNQPQHF. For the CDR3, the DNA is TGTGCCAGCAGTTTACTACCCATAGGGAATCAGCCCCAGCATTTT.

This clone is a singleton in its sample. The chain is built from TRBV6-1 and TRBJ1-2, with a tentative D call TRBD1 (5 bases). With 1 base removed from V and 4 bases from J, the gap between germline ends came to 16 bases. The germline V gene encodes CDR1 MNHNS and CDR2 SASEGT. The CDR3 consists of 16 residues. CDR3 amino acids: CASSEDWGGSLYGYTF. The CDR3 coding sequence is TGTGCCAGCAGTGAAGATTGGGGGGGGTCCCTCTATGGCTACACCTTC.

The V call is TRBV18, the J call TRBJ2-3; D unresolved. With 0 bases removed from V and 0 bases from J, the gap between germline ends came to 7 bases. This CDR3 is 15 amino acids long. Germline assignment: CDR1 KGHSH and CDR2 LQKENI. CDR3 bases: TGTGCCAGCTCACCACCAGCAACTAGCACAGATACGCAGTATTTT. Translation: CASSPPATSTDTQYF.

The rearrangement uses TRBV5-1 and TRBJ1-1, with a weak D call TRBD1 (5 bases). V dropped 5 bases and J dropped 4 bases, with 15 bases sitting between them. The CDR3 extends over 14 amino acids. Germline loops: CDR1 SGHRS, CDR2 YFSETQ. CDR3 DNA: TGCGCCAGCAGAGGTCTGGGAGGGACCACTGAAGCTTTCTTT. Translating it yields CASRGLGGTTEAFF.

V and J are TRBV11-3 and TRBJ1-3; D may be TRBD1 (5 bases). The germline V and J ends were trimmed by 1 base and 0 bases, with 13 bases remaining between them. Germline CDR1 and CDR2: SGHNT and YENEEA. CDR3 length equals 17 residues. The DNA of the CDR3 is TGTGCCAGCAGCTTAGCCCGGGACCGCAACTCTGGAAACACCATATATTTT. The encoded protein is CASSLARDRNSGNTIYF.

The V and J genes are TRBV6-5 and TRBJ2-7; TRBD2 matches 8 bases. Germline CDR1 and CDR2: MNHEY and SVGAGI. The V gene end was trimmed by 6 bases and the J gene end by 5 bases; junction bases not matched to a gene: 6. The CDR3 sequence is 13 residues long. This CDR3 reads CASRPGGPNEQYF. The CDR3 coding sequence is TGTGCCAGCAGGCCGGGAGGGCCCAACGAGCAGTACTTC.

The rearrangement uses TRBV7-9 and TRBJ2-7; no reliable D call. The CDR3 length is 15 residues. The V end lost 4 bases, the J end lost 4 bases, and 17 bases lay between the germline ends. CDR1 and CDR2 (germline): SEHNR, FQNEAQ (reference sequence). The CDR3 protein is CASSSGVGRVYEQYF. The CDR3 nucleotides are TGTGCCAGCAGCTCGGGTGTCGGACGCGTTTACGAGCAGTACTTC.

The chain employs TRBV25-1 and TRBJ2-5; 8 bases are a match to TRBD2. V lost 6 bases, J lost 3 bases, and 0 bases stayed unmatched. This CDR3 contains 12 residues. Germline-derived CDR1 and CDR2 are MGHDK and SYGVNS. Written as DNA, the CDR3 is TGTGCCAGCAGGCGGGGGGAAGAGACCCAGTACTTC. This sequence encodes CASRRGEETQYF.

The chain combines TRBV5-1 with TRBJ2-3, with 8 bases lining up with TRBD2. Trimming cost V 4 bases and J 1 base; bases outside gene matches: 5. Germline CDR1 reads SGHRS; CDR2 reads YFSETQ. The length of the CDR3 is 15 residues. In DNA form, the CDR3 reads TGCGCCAGCAGCGTTAGCGGGGCCCGCACAGATACGCAGTATTTT. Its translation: CASSVSGARTDTQYF.

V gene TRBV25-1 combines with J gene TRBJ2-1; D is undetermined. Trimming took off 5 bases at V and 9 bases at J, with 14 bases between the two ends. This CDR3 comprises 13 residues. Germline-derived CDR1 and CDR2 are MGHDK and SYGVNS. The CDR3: CASSSSRFGEQFF. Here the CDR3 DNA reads TGTGCCAGCAGTTCGAGCCGGTTTGGTGAGCAGTTCTTC.

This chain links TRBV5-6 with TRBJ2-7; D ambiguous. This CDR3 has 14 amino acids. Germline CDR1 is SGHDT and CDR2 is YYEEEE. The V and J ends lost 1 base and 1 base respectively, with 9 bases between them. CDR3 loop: CASSLSLRSYEQYF. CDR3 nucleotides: TGTGCCAGCAGCTTGAGTCTACGTTCCTACGAGCAGTACTTC. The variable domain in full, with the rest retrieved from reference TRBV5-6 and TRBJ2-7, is DAGVTQSPTHLIKTRGQQVTLRCSPKSGHDTVSWYQQALGQGPQFIFQYYEEEERQRGNFPDRFSGHQFPNYSSELNVNALLLGDSALYLCASSLSLRSYEQYFGPGTRLTVT.

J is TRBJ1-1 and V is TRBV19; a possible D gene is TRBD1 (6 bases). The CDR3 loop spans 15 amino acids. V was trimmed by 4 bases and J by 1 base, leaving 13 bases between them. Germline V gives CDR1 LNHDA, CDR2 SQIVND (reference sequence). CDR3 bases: TGTGCCAGTAGTAACCGGGACACCCGGAACACTGAAGCTTTCTTT. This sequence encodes CASSNRDTRNTEAFF.

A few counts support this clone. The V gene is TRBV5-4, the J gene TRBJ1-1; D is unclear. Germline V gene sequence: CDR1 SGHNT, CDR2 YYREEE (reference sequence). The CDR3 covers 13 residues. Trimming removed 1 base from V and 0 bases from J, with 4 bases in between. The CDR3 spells CASSLLLNTEAFF. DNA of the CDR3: TGTGCCAGCAGCTTGTTGCTGAACACTGAAGCTTTCTTT.

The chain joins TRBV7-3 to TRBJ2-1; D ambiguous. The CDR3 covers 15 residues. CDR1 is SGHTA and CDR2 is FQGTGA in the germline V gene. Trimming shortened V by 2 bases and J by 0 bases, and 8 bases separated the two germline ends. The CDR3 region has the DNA TGTGCCAGCAGCTTAGTATCGGTCTCCTACAATGAGCAGTTCTTC. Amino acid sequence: CASSLVSVSYNEQFF.

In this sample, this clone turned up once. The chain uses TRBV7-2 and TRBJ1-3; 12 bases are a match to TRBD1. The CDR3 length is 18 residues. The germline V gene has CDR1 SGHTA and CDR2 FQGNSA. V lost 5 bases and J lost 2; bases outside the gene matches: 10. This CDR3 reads CASSPTGTGGWAGNTIYF. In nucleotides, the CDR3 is TGTGCCAGCAGCCCCACCGGGACAGGGGGCTGGGCTGGAAACACCATATATTTT. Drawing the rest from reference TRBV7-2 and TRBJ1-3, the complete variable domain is GAGVSQSPSNKVTEKGKDVELRCDPISGHTALYWYRQSLGQGLEFLIYFQGNSAPDKSGLPSDRFSAERTGGSVSTLTIQRTQQEDSAVYLCASSPTGTGGWAGNTIYFGEGSWLTVV.

The CDR3 region has the DNA TGCGCCAGCAGACCCGGGGGCGCGCAGAACACTGAAGCTTTCTTT. It encodes CASRPGGAQNTEAFF. This sequence joins TRBV5-1 and TRBJ1-1; possibly TRBD1 for D (6 bases). The V gene lost 5 bases and the J gene lost 1 base, with 15 bases spanning the gap. From germline, CDR1 is SGHRS and CDR2 YFSETQ. The CDR3 covers 15 residues. Filled out from reference TRBV5-1 and TRBJ1-1, the complete variable domain reads KAGVTQTPRYLIKTRGQQVTLSCSPISGHRSVSWYQQTPGQGLQFLFEYFSETQRNKGNFPGRFSGRQFSNSRSEMNVSTLELGDSALYLCASRPGGAQNTEAFFGQGTRLTVV.

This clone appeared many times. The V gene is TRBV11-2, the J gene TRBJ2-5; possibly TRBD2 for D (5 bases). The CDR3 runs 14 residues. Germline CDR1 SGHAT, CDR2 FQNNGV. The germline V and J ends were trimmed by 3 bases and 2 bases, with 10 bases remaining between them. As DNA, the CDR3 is TGTGCCAGCAGCTTCCGAGGGAATCAAGAGACCCAGTACTTC. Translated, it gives CASSFRGNQETQYF.

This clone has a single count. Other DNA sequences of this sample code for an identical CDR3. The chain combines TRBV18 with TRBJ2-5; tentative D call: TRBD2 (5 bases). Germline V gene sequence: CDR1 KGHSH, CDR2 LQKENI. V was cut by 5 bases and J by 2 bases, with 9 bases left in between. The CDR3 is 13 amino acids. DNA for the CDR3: TGTGCCAGCTCAGACCGAGGGCAAGAGACCCAGTACTTC. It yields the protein CASSDRGQETQYF.

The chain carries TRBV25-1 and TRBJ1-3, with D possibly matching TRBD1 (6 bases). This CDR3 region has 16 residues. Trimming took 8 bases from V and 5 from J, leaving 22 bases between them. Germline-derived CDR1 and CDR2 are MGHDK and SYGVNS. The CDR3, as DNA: TGTGCCAGCGAAAAGGGGGGCGGGGCCCGGCGAAACACCATATATTTT. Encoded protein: CASEKGGGARRNTIYF.

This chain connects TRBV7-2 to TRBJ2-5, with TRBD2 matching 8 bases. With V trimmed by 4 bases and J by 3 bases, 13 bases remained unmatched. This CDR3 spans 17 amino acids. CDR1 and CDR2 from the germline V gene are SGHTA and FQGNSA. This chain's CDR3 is CASSSSGTGGLEETQYF. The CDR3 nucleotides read TGTGCCAGCAGCTCTAGCGGCACGGGAGGGCTGGAAGAGACCCAGTACTTC.

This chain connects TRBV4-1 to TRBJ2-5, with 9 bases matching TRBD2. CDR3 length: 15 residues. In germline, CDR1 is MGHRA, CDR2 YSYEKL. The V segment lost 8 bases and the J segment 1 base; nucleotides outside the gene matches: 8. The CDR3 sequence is CASSGLAGSQETQYF. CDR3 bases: TGCGCCAGCTCGGGACTAGCTGGATCCCAAGAGACCCAGTACTTC.

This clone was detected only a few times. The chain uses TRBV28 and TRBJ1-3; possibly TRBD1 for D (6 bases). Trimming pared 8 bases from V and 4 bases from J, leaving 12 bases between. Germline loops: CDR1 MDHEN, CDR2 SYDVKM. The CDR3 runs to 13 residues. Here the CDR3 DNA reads TGTGCCAGCCGAAAGGGGGGGGGAAACACCATATATTTT. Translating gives CASRKGGGNTIYF. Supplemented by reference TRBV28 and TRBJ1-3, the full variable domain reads DVKVTQSSRYLVKRTGEKVFLECVQDMDHENMFWYRQDPGLGLRLIYFSYDVKMKEKGDIPEGYSVSREKKERFSLILESASTNQTSMYLCASRKGGGNTIYFGEGSWLTVV.

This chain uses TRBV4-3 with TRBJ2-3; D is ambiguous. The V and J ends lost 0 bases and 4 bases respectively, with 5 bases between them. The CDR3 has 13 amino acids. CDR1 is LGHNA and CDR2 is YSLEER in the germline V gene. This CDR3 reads CASSQELADTQYF. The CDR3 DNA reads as TGCGCCAGCAGCCAAGAACTGGCAGATACGCAGTATTTT.

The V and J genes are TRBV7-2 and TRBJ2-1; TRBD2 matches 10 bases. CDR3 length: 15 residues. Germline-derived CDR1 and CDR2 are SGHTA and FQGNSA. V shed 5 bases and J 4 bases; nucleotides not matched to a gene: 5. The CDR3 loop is CASSTGLADYNEQFF. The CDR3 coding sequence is TGTGCCAGCAGCACCGGACTAGCGGATTACAATGAGCAGTTCTTC.

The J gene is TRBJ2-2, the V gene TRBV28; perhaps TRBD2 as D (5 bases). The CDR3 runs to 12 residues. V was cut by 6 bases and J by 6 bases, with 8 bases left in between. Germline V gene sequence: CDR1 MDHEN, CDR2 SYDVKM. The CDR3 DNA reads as TGTGCCAGCAGCCGGACTCCCGGGGAGCTGTTTTTT. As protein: CASSRTPGELFF. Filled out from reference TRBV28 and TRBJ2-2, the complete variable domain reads DVKVTQSSRYLVKRTGEKVFLECVQDMDHENMFWYRQDPGLGLRLIYFSYDVKMKEKGDIPEGYSVSREKKERFSLILESASTNQTSMYLCASSRTPGELFFGEGSRLTVL.

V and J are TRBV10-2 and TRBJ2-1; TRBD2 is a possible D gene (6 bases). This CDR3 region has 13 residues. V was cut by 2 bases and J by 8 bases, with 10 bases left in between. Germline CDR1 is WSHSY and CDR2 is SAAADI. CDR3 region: CASSERASDEQFF. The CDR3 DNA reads TGCGCCAGCAGTGAGAGGGCTAGCGATGAGCAGTTCTTC.